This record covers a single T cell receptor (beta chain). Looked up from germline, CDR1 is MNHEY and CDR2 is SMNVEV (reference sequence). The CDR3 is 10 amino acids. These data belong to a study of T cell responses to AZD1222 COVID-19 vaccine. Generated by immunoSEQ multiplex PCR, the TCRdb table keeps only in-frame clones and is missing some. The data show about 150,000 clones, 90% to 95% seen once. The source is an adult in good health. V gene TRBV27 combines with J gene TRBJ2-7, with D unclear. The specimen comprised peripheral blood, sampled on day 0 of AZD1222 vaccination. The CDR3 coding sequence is TGTGCTTCAGGCGACTACGAGCAGTACGTC. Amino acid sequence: CASGDYEQYV.